The clone carrying this T cell receptor beta chain was detected only a few times. This specimen belongs to a study of identical twins. TCRdb re-derived calls from the 5' RACE reads in MiXCR, one entry per CDR3 protein. Of over 600,000 distinct CDR3 sequences listed, around 20% are singletons. The CDR3 totals 18 residues. The J segment lost 2 bases and the V segment lost 0 bases, leaving 10 bases of the junction unmatched. Germline CDR1 reads SGHDN; CDR2 reads FVKESK. The sample was also reused in another study, on T cells expressing NK-cell markers.

The chain carries TRBV14 and TRBJ2-3, with 8 nucleotides matching TRBD2. The TCR sequence derives from a woman aged 18-29 years in good health. Sequencing was performed on PBMCs. The DNA of the CDR3 is TGTGCCAGCAGCCAAGATCAGCGGGGGCCCTCTTACACAGATACGCAGTATTTT. It specifies CASSQDQRGPSYTDTQYF.